Listed here are 15 T cell receptor beta chains from one sample, sequenced in a study of T cell repertoires in cytomegalovirus infection. TCRdb reprocessed the reads with MiXCR, giving one entry per CDR3 protein. The sample holds roughly 150,000 distinct CDR3 sequences, around a quarter seen once. Sequencing input: PBMCs. The source is a human donor in good health (CMV status not recorded). Some clones in this sample may be carry-over from other donors' samples.

This clonotype was seen a single time. One end of the junction varies from germline; a read error may be responsible. The rearrangement joins TRBV7-6 to TRBJ1-2, with D maybe TRBD1 (5 bases). This CDR3 contains 13 residues. CDR1 is SGHVS and CDR2 is FNYEAQ in the germline V gene. The CDR3 DNA sequence: TGTGCTAGCAGCACTAGACAGACCTATGGCTACACCTTC. It specifies CASSTRQTYGYTF.

The chain has TRBV7-3 and TRBJ2-3, with D possibly matching TRBD1 (6 bases). There are 14 residues in the CDR3. The germline gives CDR1 SGHTA, CDR2 FQGTGA. With 3 bases removed from V and 3 bases from J, the gap between germline ends came to 10 bases. As DNA, the CDR3 is TGTGCCAGCAGCTTTGGGGGCAGGACAGATACGCAGTATTTT. As protein: CASSFGGRTDTQYF.

With regard to this clonotype: One base away lies a much larger clone, so this may be a sequencing read error. The chain uses TRBV7-8 and TRBJ2-6; either TRBD1 or TRBD2 may supply D (5 bases each). This CDR3 is built from 16 residues. The germline V and J ends were trimmed by 1 base and 4 bases, with 11 bases remaining between them. Germline V gives CDR1 SGHVS, CDR2 FQNEAQ. CDR3 DNA sequence: TGTGCCAGCAGCTTAGGTCGTGGGACGGGGGCCAACGTCCTGACTTTC. This encodes CASSLGRGTGANVLTF.

The V call is TRBV5-1, the J call TRBJ2-7, with D perhaps assigned TRBD1 or TRBD2 (5 bases each). Germline loops: CDR1 SGHRS, CDR2 YFSETQ. CDR3 length: 17 residues. Trimming pared 0 bases from V and 1 base from J, leaving 17 bases between. This CDR3 is CASSLALGTHASYEQYF. CDR3 in DNA: TGCGCCAGCAGCTTGGCCCTCGGGACCCACGCTTCCTACGAGCAGTACTTC.

This clonotype has a handful of counts. The V gene is TRBV10-2, the J gene TRBJ1-1; D remains unclear. The V gene lost 2 bases and the J gene lost 1 base, with 11 bases spanning the gap. There are 15 residues in the CDR3. The germline V gene has CDR1 WSHSY and CDR2 SAAADI. This CDR3 is CASSEIILGNTEAFF. CDR3 sequence (DNA): TGCGCCAGCAGTGAGATTATATTGGGGAACACTGAAGCTTTCTTT.

This clonotype was counted between two and nine times. The chain combines TRBV10-3 with TRBJ2-7, with D perhaps matching TRBD1 (6 bases). This CDR3 spans 14 amino acids. CDR1 and CDR2 (germline): ENHRY, SYGVKD. Between the trimmed V and J ends, which lost 2 bases and 0 bases, there was a span of 8 bases. DNA of the CDR3: TGTGCCATCAGTGAGGGACAGAGCTCCTACGAGCAGTACTTC. Amino acid sequence: CAISEGQSSYEQYF.

This clonotype was recorded only once. The chain uses TRBV6-8 and TRBJ2-1, with TRBD2 matching 11 bases. Looked up from germline, CDR1 is MNHGY and CDR2 is SAAAGT. CDR3 size: 18 residues. The ends lost 0 bases at V and 9 bases at J; junction bases unmatched: 13. The CDR3 spells CASSYSTLPSGRSGEQFF. CDR3 nucleotides: TGTGCCAGCAGTTACTCTACCCTTCCTAGCGGGAGGTCGGGTGAGCAGTTCTTC.

This clonotype showed up many times. The genes are TRBV7-9 and TRBJ1-2; D not resolved. The CDR3 consists of 13 residues. Germline assignment: CDR1 SEHNR and CDR2 FQNEAQ (reference sequence). V was pared by 2 bases and J by 6 bases, with 10 bases between. The CDR3 DNA reads as TGTGCCAGCAGCTTAAGGGAGTTTGATGGCTACACCTTC. It specifies CASSLREFDGYTF.

In its sample, this clonotype was seen many times. The rearrangement links TRBV7-8 to TRBJ2-2, with D unresolved. Germline V CDR1 and CDR2: SGHVS, FQNEAQ. V was trimmed by 6 bases and J by 1 base, leaving 6 bases between them. The CDR3 has 13 amino acids. The CDR3 DNA sequence: TGTGCCAGCAGTATGATGAACACCGGGGAGCTGTTTTTT. It codes for CASSMMNTGELFF.

V gene TRBV5-1 combines with J gene TRBJ2-3, with D possibly being TRBD2 (6 bases). Trimming left V 3 bases short and J 0 bases short, with 20 bases between. This CDR3 is built from 18 residues. Per germline, CDR1 SGHRS and CDR2 YFSETQ. The CDR3 bases are TGCGCCAGCAGCTCCTCCGGGACTGGATACTCTAGCACAGATACGCAGTATTTT. This encodes CASSSSGTGYSSTDTQYF.

A remark on this clonotype: At one end, the junction sequence differs from germline, possibly due to a read error. The chain combines TRBV4-2 with TRBJ2-3; 7 bases align to TRBD2. CDR1 LGHNA and CDR2 YNFKEQ come from the germline V gene. The CDR3 covers 16 residues. DNA of the CDR3: TGCGCCAGCAGCCAAGACCCTAGCGGTGGCACAGATACGCAGTATTTT. Its translation is CASSQDPSGGTDTQYF.

This clonotype was seen only a few times. The V and J genes are TRBV28 and TRBJ2-3; D is tentatively TRBD1 or TRBD2 (7 bases each). Trimming took off 4 bases at V and 10 bases at J, with 18 bases between the two ends. The length of the CDR3 is 14 residues. Per germline, CDR1 MDHEN and CDR2 SYDVKM. In DNA, the CDR3 is TGTGCCAGCAGTTCAGGGGGGGGAAAGGCTGCGCAGTATTTT. It translates to CASSSGGGKAAQYF.

The chain employs TRBV6-5 and TRBJ1-6; D might be TRBD1 (6 bases). The CDR3 runs to 14 residues. V lost 8 bases, J lost 9 bases, and 17 bases lay in between. Germline V lookup: CDR1 MNHEY, CDR2 SVGAGI. The CDR3 protein is CASQGKGGGSPLHF. DNA for the CDR3: TGTGCCAGCCAAGGGAAGGGAGGGGGTTCACCCCTCCACTTT.

This clonotype was seen only a few times. The chain employs TRBV7-9 and TRBJ1-5; D unclear. CDR1 SEHNR and CDR2 FQNEAQ come from the germline V gene (reference sequence). This CDR3 is built from 15 residues. Trimming took off 3 bases at V and 0 bases at J, with 9 bases between the two ends. The CDR3 sequence: CASSFREYSNQPQHF. CDR3 sequence (DNA): TGTGCCAGCAGCTTCCGGGAGTATAGCAATCAGCCCCAGCATTTT.

This clonotype was counted ten times or more. The chain recombines TRBV5-4 with TRBJ2-1, with 8 nucleotides matching TRBD2. This CDR3 region has 17 residues. The ends lost 3 bases at V and 0 bases at J; junction bases unmatched: 8. CDR1 and CDR2 (germline): SGHNT, YYREEE (reference sequence). CDR3 nucleotide sequence: TGTGCCAGCAGCTGGGGAACGCTAGCGGGCTCCTACAATGAGCAGTTCTTC. It translates to CASSWGTLAGSYNEQFF.